The source of this T cell receptor (beta chain) is a study of a mutant IDH1 vaccine in newly diagnosed glioma. Overall study: Most patients had radiochemotherapy with temozolomide before enrollment; others had one alone.

As regards this clone: The antigen is unknown.

Stated time point: week 11, during vaccination. The investigators gave 300 ug of mutant IDH1 20-mer peptide in each vaccine dose, together with topical imiquimod. The study, taken as a whole, reports: Top peripheral T cell clonotype shifts appeared unrelated to pseudoprogression.

TCRdb's copy holds only in-frame clones and misses some; the assay was immunoSEQ multiplex PCR. Of 110,000 or so clones in the sample, roughly 90% were seen once. Germline lookup yields CDR1 SGHDN and CDR2 FVKESK. This CDR3 has 17 amino acids. V lost 4 bases and J lost 4; bases outside the gene matches: 12. The origin of this receptor is a woman aged 45-65 years with glioma. Material: PBMCs, obtained from a glioma patient whose treatment included an IDH1 peptide vaccine. The chain couples TRBV14 to TRBJ2-5, with TRBD2 identical over 10 bases. The CDR3: CASSPGLAVTRGETQYF. CDR3 nucleotide sequence: TGTGCCAGCAGCCCAGGACTAGCGGTCACACGGGGAGAGACCCAGTACTTC. The full variable domain, with the rest looked up from reference TRBV14 and TRBJ2-5, is EAGVTQFPSHSVIEKGQTVTLRCDPISGHDNLYWYRRVMGKEIKFLLHFVKESKQDESGMPNNRFLAERTGGTYSTLKVQPAELEDSGVYFCASSPGLAVTRGETQYFGPGTRLLVL.